A single sample gave rise to the 3 T cell receptor beta chains below, sequenced in a study of shared clonotypes between healthy human individuals. Libraries were prepared by immunoSEQ multiplex PCR; TCRdb keeps only in-frame clonotypes and omits some of them. Found here are approximately 710,000 clones, roughly 88% of them singletons; the top ten hold 34%. The sample was memory CD8+ T cells from PBMCs. This sample's subset: CD45RO+ cells pooled with CCR7-negative TemRA cells. These receptors were obtained from a man in his late teens or twenties in good health. Some clones in this sample may be carry-over from other donors' samples.

The gene calls are TRBV19 and TRBJ2-3; 14 bases are a match to TRBD2. The junction had 5 bases not matched to a gene; V was cut back by 5 bases and J by 4 bases. CDR1 is LNHDA and CDR2 is SQIVND in the germline V gene (reference sequence). This CDR3 is 16 amino acids long. This chain's CDR3 is CASSFGTSGSADTQYF. The CDR3 DNA is TGTGCCAGTAGTTTCGGGACTAGCGGGAGTGCAGATACGCAGTATTTT.

This sequence joins TRBV9 and TRBJ1-1, with D uncertain. Germline V gene data show CDR1 as SGDLS and CDR2 as YYNGEE. The ends were cut back, 3 bases at V and 0 bases at J, with 9 bases in the middle. The CDR3 has 14 amino acids. This CDR3 is CASSGGFVNTEAFF. In nucleotides, the CDR3 is TGTGCCAGCAGCGGAGGCTTTGTGAACACTGAAGCTTTCTTT. The whole variable domain, filled in from reference TRBV9 and TRBJ1-1, reads DSGVTQTPKHLITATGQRVTLRCSPRSGDLSVYWYQQSLDQGLQFLIQYYNGEERAKGNILERFSAQQFPDLHSELNLSSLELGDSALYFCASSGGFVNTEAFFGQGTRLTVV.

This clone appeared a single time. The V call is TRBV11-2, the J call TRBJ2-3; either TRBD1 or TRBD2 may fit D (6 bases each). This CDR3 contains 15 residues. Germline V gene lookup returns CDR1 SGHAT and CDR2 FQNNGV. Between the trimmed V and J ends, which lost 5 bases and 8 bases, there was a span of 20 bases. The CDR3 nucleotides read TGTGCCAGCAGCCCAAGGGGGGAGGCACAGAGTACGCAGTATTTT. It yields the protein CASSPRGEAQSTQYF.